One sample yielded the 27 T cell receptor beta chains listed below, sequenced in a study of T cell responses to AZD1222 COVID-19 vaccine. Clones were sequenced by immunoSEQ multiplex PCR, and TCRdb holds only the in-frame ones, with some missing. The table includes roughly 150,000 clones, roughly 91% detected once. The sample here was peripheral blood, taken on day 0 of AZD1222 vaccination. The receptors shown here come from an adult in good health.

The chain couples TRBV3-1 (or the pseudogene TRBV3-2) to TRBJ1-3; 11 nucleotides agree with TRBD1. CDR3 length: 19 amino acids. Looked up from germline, CDR1 is LGHDT and CDR2 is YNNKEL (reference sequence). V lost 1 base and J lost 1; bases outside the gene matches: 9. In DNA, the CDR3 is TGTGCCAGCAGCCAAGGCCGGACAGGGGGCTTAACATCTGGAAACACCATATATTTT. Translated: CASSQGRTGGLTSGNTIYF.

The chain carries TRBV3-1 (or the pseudogene TRBV3-2) and TRBJ2-3, with 9 bases matching TRBD1. V shed 1 base, J shed 3 bases, and the junction held 8 bases outside the gene matches. Germline lookup yields CDR1 LGHDT and CDR2 YNNKEL (reference sequence). CDR3 length equals 17 residues. CDR3 loop: CASSQVPPGQGTDTQYF. CDR3 nucleotides: TGTGCCAGCAGCCAAGTTCCTCCGGGACAGGGAACAGATACGCAGTATTTT.

The rearrangement joins TRBV5-1 to TRBJ1-2, with TRBD1 matching over 7 bases. The CDR3 is made up of 13 amino acids. From germline, CDR1 is SGHRS and CDR2 YFSETQ. The junction had 10 bases not matched to a gene; V was cut back by 6 bases and J by 8 bases. CDR3 in amino acids: CASTQQGNYGYTF. In DNA, the CDR3 is TGCGCCAGCACCCAACAGGGGAATTACGGCTACACCTTC.

This rearrangement joins TRBV6-6 to TRBJ2-2; TRBD1 agrees at 7 bases. The CDR3 covers 17 residues. Germline CDR1 MNHNY, CDR2 SVGAGI (reference sequence). Trimming at V came to 5 bases and at J to 4 bases, leaving 13 bases not matched to a gene. The DNA for the CDR3 is TGTGCCAGCAGTCCCCCCGGGACAGTTAAGGGCACCGGGGAGCTGTTTTTT. This codes for CASSPPGTVKGTGELFF.

The V and J genes are TRBV6-5 and TRBJ1-1, with 10 bases matching TRBD1. V lost 6 bases and J lost 4; bases outside the gene matches: 5. CDR3 length: 14 amino acids. Germline V gives CDR1 MNHEY, CDR2 SVGAGI. CDR3 sequence: CASSDWTGGTEAFF. The CDR3, as DNA: TGTGCCAGCAGCGATTGGACAGGGGGCACTGAAGCTTTCTTT.

J is TRBJ1-2 and V is TRBV4-1; D unclear. This CDR3 contains 16 residues. Trimming left V 2 bases short and J 8 bases short, with 21 bases between. Germline CDR1 is MGHRA and CDR2 is YSYEKL. The CDR3 here is CASSQFGEGSLWGYTF. DNA for the CDR3: TGCGCCAGCAGCCAATTCGGAGAGGGCTCTCTATGGGGCTACACCTTC.

V usage is TRBV27 and J usage is TRBJ2-7; TRBD2 matches at 9 bases. J lost 8 bases, V lost 0 bases, and 11 bases had no gene match. This CDR3 has 16 residues. Germline CDR1 and CDR2: MNHEY and SMNVEV (reference sequence). Here the CDR3 reads CASSLSPPTAGGQQYF. Here the CDR3 DNA reads TGTGCCAGCAGTTTATCTCCCCCAACGGCGGGGGGGCAGCAGTACTTC.

V usage is TRBV12-3 or TRBV12-4 and J usage is TRBJ1-4; D call uncertain. V was trimmed by 5 bases and J by 5 bases, leaving 6 bases between them. The CDR3 has 12 amino acids. CDR3 protein: CASSGLNEKLFF. The DNA of the CDR3 is TGTGCCAGCAGTGGACTAAATGAAAAACTGTTTTTT.

The gene calls are TRBV7-3 and TRBJ2-7; D is ambiguous. V lost 4 bases, J lost 3 bases, and 16 bases lay in between. The CDR3 is 15 residues long. Germline lookup yields CDR1 SGHTA and CDR2 FQGTGA. The CDR3 reads CASSWAPGTNYEQYF. The CDR3 DNA reads as TGTGCCAGCAGCTGGGCTCCTGGCACAAACTACGAGCAGTACTTC.

CDR3: CATLRTGESYGYTF. The CDR3 DNA follows: TGTGCCACCCTTAGGACAGGGGAGAGTTATGGCTACACCTTC. This chain joins TRBV19 and TRBJ1-2; the match to TRBD1 covers 9 bases. Trimming at V came to 10 bases and at J to 5 bases, leaving 11 bases not matched to a gene. The CDR3 has 14 residues. Per germline, CDR1 LNHDA and CDR2 SQIVND (reference sequence).

This clone was seen only a few times. The chain carries TRBV28 and TRBJ2-3; TRBD2 might be the D (5 bases). Germline assignment: CDR1 MDHEN and CDR2 SYDVKM. The CDR3 spans 16 residues. With 9 bases removed from V and 0 bases from J, the gap between germline ends came to 19 bases. CDR3 nucleotide sequence: TGTGCCAGTCATACCGGACTTTCACTAAGCACAGATACGCAGTATTTT. Amino acid sequence: CASHTGLSLSTDTQYF. The entire variable domain, with the rest obtained from reference TRBV28 and TRBJ2-3, is as follows: DVKVTQSSRYLVKRTGEKVFLECVQDMDHENMFWYRQDPGLGLRLIYFSYDVKMKEKGDIPEGYSVSREKKERFSLILESASTNQTSMYLCASHTGLSLSTDTQYFGPGTRLTVL.

The J gene is TRBJ1-1, the V gene TRBV7-9; tentative D call: TRBD1 (6 bases). Germline V gene data show CDR1 as SEHNR and CDR2 as FQNEAQ (reference sequence). CDR3 length: 13 residues. V dropped 5 bases and J dropped 3 bases, with 10 bases sitting between them. The CDR3 sequence: CASSLQGDTEAFF. The DNA for the CDR3 is TGTGCCAGCAGCCTACAGGGAGACACTGAAGCTTTCTTT.

Concerning this clone itself: A read error may produce the germline difference seen at one junction end. This rearrangement joins TRBV7-7 to TRBJ2-5; perhaps D is TRBD1 or TRBD2 (6 bases each). The germline V gene encodes CDR1 SSHAT and CDR2 FNYEAQ (reference sequence). The length of the CDR3 is 15 residues. This CDR3 is CASSLGGTRQETQYF. The CDR3 DNA is TGTGCTAGCAGCTTAGGGGGGACCAGACAAGAGACCCAGTACTTC.

This sequence joins TRBV5-6 and TRBJ1-2; D is undetermined. With 0 bases removed from V and 7 bases from J, the gap between germline ends came to 7 bases. CDR1 and CDR2 from the germline V gene are SGHDT and YYEEEE. The CDR3 is 12 amino acids. The CDR3 protein is CASSLDTRGYTF. CDR3 bases: TGTGCCAGCAGCTTGGACACTCGTGGCTACACCTTC.

The genes are TRBV4-1 and TRBJ2-3; D remains ambiguous. The CDR3 has 18 amino acids. Per germline, CDR1 MGHRA and CDR2 YSYEKL. Trimming cost V 0 bases and J 2 bases, with 18 bases left between them. In DNA form, the CDR3 reads TGCGCCAGCAGCCAAGATTTGGCAGCCCGATCGATCACAGATACGCAGTATTTT. Translated: CASSQDLAARSITDTQYF.

The chain couples TRBV22-1 to TRBJ2-7. TRBV22-1 represents a pseudogene. This CDR3 has 15 amino acids. The CDR3 DNA sequence: TGTCCTGGGAGCGCACGTAGGGACCGTTCCTACGAGCAGTACTTC. Its protein is CPGSARRDRSYEQYF.

This clone was recorded a few times. Written as DNA, the CDR3 is TGTGCCAGCAGCGTAGCGGGGGGAGAAGAAGAGACCCAGTACTTC. This gives the protein CASSVAGGEEETQYF. This chain links TRBV9 with TRBJ2-5; 7 bases map to TRBD2. The CDR3 is 15 amino acids. Trimming removed 0 bases from V and 3 bases from J; junction bases left unmatched: 5. Germline assignment: CDR1 SGDLS and CDR2 YYNGEE.

The chain recombines TRBV11-2 with TRBJ2-5, with a possible D match to TRBD1 (6 bases). V shed 4 bases and J shed 2 bases, with 23 bases lying between them. The V gene's germline CDR1 is SGHAT and CDR2 FQNNGV. The CDR3 loop spans 18 amino acids. DNA for the CDR3: TGTGCCAGCAGCTCCCGCACGCCACCAGGGGTAAGGCAAGAGACCCAGTACTTC. Its protein product is CASSSRTPPGVRQETQYF. The full variable domain, rest sourced from reference TRBV11-2 and TRBJ2-5, is EAGVAQSPRYKIIEKRQSVAFWCNPISGHATLYWYQQILGQGPKLLIQFQNNGVVDDSQLPKDRFSAERLKGVDSTLKIQPAKLEDSAVYLCASSSRTPPGVRQETQYFGPGTRLLVL.

The chain has TRBV6-4 and TRBJ2-1, with D maybe TRBD2 (5 bases). Germline CDR1 is MRHNA and CDR2 is SNTAGT. The CDR3 covers 15 residues. V dropped 3 bases and J dropped 4 bases, with 13 bases sitting between them. The CDR3 DNA is TGTGCCAGCAGTGAAGAGGGTACGGATTACAATGAGCAGTTCTTC. Protein product: CASSEEGTDYNEQFF.

Details on this clone: A junction end diverges from the germline sequence, so it may reflect a read error. The V call is TRBV12-3 or TRBV12-4, the J call TRBJ2-1; unclear D gene. This CDR3 has 10 residues. This CDR3 is CASSHNEQFF. CDR3 sequence (DNA): TGTGCCAGCTCCCACAATGAGCAGTTCTTC.

The V and J genes are TRBV6-5 and TRBJ2-2; D is unresolved. This CDR3 is 14 amino acids long. From germline, CDR1 is MNHEY and CDR2 SVGAGI. Trimming stripped 8 bases from V and 4 bases from J, with 14 bases between. CDR3 in DNA: TGTGCCAGCCTCGATGTACTCCGCACCGGGGAGCTGTTTTTT. This sequence encodes CASLDVLRTGELFF.

This sequence joins TRBV9 and TRBJ1-3; D uncertain. Germline V gene data show CDR1 as SGDLS and CDR2 as YYNGEE. This CDR3 comprises 17 residues. The V and J ends lost 4 bases and 0 bases respectively, with 17 bases between them. The CDR3 here is CASSPLPGSDSGNTIYF. Here the CDR3 DNA reads TGTGCCAGCAGCCCCCTCCCGGGTTCCGACTCTGGAAACACCATATATTTT. Supplemented by reference TRBV9 and TRBJ1-3, the full variable domain reads DSGVTQTPKHLITATGQRVTLRCSPRSGDLSVYWYQQSLDQGLQFLIQYYNGEERAKGNILERFSAQQFPDLHSELNLSSLELGDSALYFCASSPLPGSDSGNTIYFGEGSWLTVV.

The J gene is TRBJ2-7, the V gene TRBV4-3, with TRBD2 matching 10 bases. This CDR3 is 18 amino acids long. With 0 bases clipped from V and 0 bases from J, the junction kept 8 bases outside the gene matches. CDR1 is LGHNA and CDR2 is YSLEER in the germline V gene. CDR3 sequence: CASSQDLLAGASSYEQYF. The DNA for the CDR3 is TGCGCCAGCAGCCAAGATCTGCTAGCGGGGGCCAGCTCCTACGAGCAGTACTTC.

V gene TRBV5-1 combines with J gene TRBJ2-1; 9 positions match TRBD1. CDR3 length: 15 amino acids. The germline V gene encodes CDR1 SGHRS and CDR2 YFSETQ. J lost 2 bases, V lost 4 bases, and 4 bases had no gene match. CDR3 protein: CASSLTGGPYNEQFF. As DNA, the CDR3 is TGCGCCAGCAGCCTTACAGGGGGCCCCTACAATGAGCAGTTCTTC. The full variable domain, with the rest looked up from reference TRBV5-1 and TRBJ2-1, is KAGVTQTPRYLIKTRGQQVTLSCSPISGHRSVSWYQQTPGQGLQFLFEYFSETQRNKGNFPGRFSGRQFSNSRSEMNVSTLELGDSALYLCASSLTGGPYNEQFFGPGTRLTVL.

In its sample, this clone was seen once. The J gene is TRBJ1-2, the V gene TRBV6-5; a possible D gene is TRBD1 (5 bases). This CDR3 comprises 14 residues. V was shortened by 5 bases and J by 4 bases, with 14 bases between the two germline ends. Germline values: CDR1 MNHEY, CDR2 SVGAGI. CDR3 DNA sequence: TGTGCCAGCAGTCCGGCAGGGACGTCCTATGGCTACACCTTC. Translation: CASSPAGTSYGYTF.

The J gene is TRBJ1-1, the V gene TRBV6-5; D perhaps matches TRBD1 (5 bases). With 2 bases removed from V and 4 bases from J, the gap between germline ends came to 11 bases. The V gene's germline CDR1 is MNHEY and CDR2 SVGAGI. CDR3 length: 14 residues. CDR3: CASSYRGRRTEAFF. CDR3 nucleotides: TGTGCCAGCAGTTACCGGGGACGTCGCACTGAAGCTTTCTTT.

The chain is built from TRBV13 and TRBJ2-1, with 8 bases identical to TRBD1. The CDR3 runs to 15 residues. Trimming cost V 5 bases and J 10 bases; bases outside gene matches: 13. Germline CDR1 reads PRHDT; CDR2 reads FYEKMQ (reference sequence). The CDR3 region is CASSQRKGQVIEQFF. The CDR3 DNA reads as TGTGCCAGCAGCCAAAGGAAGGGACAGGTAATCGAGCAGTTCTTC.